This note documents a single T cell receptor beta chain sequence. The entry originates in a study of blood T cell repertoires in COVID-19. Across the study: From the United States, Italy and Spain came samples of acute and convalescent COVID-19.

As originally analysed: Reference gene primer amplification yielded estimated nucleated cell counts. Sequencing was performed with immunoSEQ multiplex PCR; in TCRdb, only in-frame clones are kept and a portion is missing. The V and J calls and clone size were taken over from that table, and D and trimming were inferred from the DNA. The sample yields just under 60,000 clones, roughly 88% seen once. The TCR was taken from a man in his fifties or sixties with acute or convalescent COVID-19. Sequencing used peripheral blood.

The CDR3 nucleotides read TGTGCCAGCAGGTCTAACACCGGGGAGCTGTTTTTT. Translated, it gives CASRSNTGELFF. J is TRBJ2-2 and V is TRBV6-1; D call uncertain. V shed 6 bases and J shed 2 bases, with 4 bases lying between them. The germline V gene has CDR1 MNHNS and CDR2 SASEGT. The CDR3 contains 12 residues.